These T cell receptor beta chains were read from a single sample in a study of T cell responses to AZD1222 COVID-19 vaccine. Clones were read by immunoSEQ multiplex PCR, and TCRdb kept only the in-frame ones, dropping some. The sample records over 100,000 clones, 88% being singletons. This sample comprised peripheral blood, obtained on day 0 of MenACWY control vaccination. These receptors were collected from an adult in good health. Each CDR3 is given without its conserved first and last residue.

TRBV6-5	TRBJ1-1	ASSLQGPTEAF
TRBV7-8	TRBJ1-5	ASTMDGIGPQH
TRBV7-3	TRBJ1-6	ASSSDTNSPLH
TRBV9	TRBJ1-3	ASSSLARGIY
TRBV6-5	TRBJ2-7	ASSYSPGQNYEQY
TRBV7-2	TRBJ1-2	ASSTRTFSEGYT
TRBV28	TRBJ1-2	ASSSGESGYT
TRBV9	TRBJ1-1	ASSLGDRGNTEAF
TRBV25-1	TRBJ1-1	ASRKGGEYTEAF
TRBV30	TRBJ1-1	AWSVFRGGHRSMNTEAF
TRBV3-1/TRBV3-2	TRBJ1-4	ASSHQGGEKLF
TRBV7-8	TRBJ2-2	ASSLASEGTGELF
TRBV18	TRBJ2-2	ASSPNAGHTNTGELF
TRBV18	TRBJ1-2	ASSPQGDGYT
TRBV5-1	TRBJ1-6	ASSPQRDSPLH
TRBV7-9	TRBJ2-7	ASSLDSGAYEQY
TRBV15	TRBJ1-2	ATSSQQGLMFGYT
TRBV28	TRBJ1-2	ASSSQGARRGYT
TRBV19	TRBJ1-6	ASEPGQGNSPLH
TRBV7-9	TRBJ2-2	ASSLAQGRTGELF
TRBV25-1	TRBJ2-7	ASTSAGLHEQY
TRBV10-3	TRBJ2-3	AISGGLAGGPDTQY
TRBV30	TRBJ1-3	AWSDTGVGNTIY
TRBV6-2/TRBV6-3	TRBJ1-2	ASSYLTGGTGYT
TRBV9	TRBJ2-2	ASSVRDRGLTGELF
TRBV5-1	TRBJ2-1	ASSLPSGPHSSYNEQF
TRBV6-4	TRBJ1-2	ASSRSQGSNYGYT
TRBV5-1	TRBJ2-7	ASSLTGLYEQY
TRBV4-3	TRBJ2-2	ASSQGPLHTGELF
TRBV6-2/TRBV6-3	TRBJ1-5	ASSSHRGDSNQPQH
TRBV6-5	TRBJ1-4	ASSYSSGGGEKLF
TRBV5-1	TRBJ1-2	ASSVTENYGYT
TRBV7-2	TRBJ2-1	ASSLVSSGGSYNEQF
TRBV11-2	TRBJ2-7	ASSLGAAVEQY
TRBV19	TRBJ1-2	ASSIGPSGYT
TRBV7-6	TRBJ2-2	ASSLEVQTGELF
TRBV5-8	TRBJ1-5	ASSRTGASSNQPQH
TRBV4-1	TRBJ1-2	ASSQEARTPRYGYT
TRBV6-2/TRBV6-3	TRBJ1-1	ASSYSFMDANLNTEAF
TRBV5-1	TRBJ2-7	ASRTGALSYEQY
TRBV11-3	TRBJ2-7	ASSPAPGQLYEQY
TRBV18	TRBJ1-2	ASSPSGRQGVWNYGYT
TRBV5-4	TRBJ1-2	ASSPSQDRYGYT
TRBV7-9	TRBJ2-2	ASTPTGANTGELF
TRBV19	TRBJ1-1	ASRTTLPGRNTEAF
TRBV2	TRBJ1-1	ASSKRTEAF
TRBV2	TRBJ1-1	ASPRTGAGEAF
TRBV6-1	TRBJ1-1	ASSERENTEAF
TRBV5-5	TRBJ2-7	ASSLSAGLAGAYEQY
TRBV19	TRBJ1-2	ASTTTGGFDYGYT
TRBV7-2	TRBJ1-1	ASSLPPGNAF
TRBV3-1/TRBV3-2	TRBJ1-1	ASSPTPRQNTEAF
TRBV18	TRBJ2-2	GSGSSTGELF
TRBV5-6	TRBJ1-1	ASSLSGQLTEAF
TRBV10-3	TRBJ2-7	AISQDSSYEQY
TRBV10-3	TRBJ1-6	AISEERTVNSPLH
TRBV15	TRBJ1-2	ATSSRDRSSYGYT